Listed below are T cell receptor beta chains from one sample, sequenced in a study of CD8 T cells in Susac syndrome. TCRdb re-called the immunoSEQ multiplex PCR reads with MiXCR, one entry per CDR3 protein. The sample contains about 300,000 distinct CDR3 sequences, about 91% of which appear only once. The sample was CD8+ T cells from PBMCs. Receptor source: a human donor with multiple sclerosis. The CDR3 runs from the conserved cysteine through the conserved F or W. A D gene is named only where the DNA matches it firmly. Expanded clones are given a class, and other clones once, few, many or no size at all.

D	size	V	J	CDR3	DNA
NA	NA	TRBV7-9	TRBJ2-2	CASSITGSGELFF	TGTGCCAGCAGCATTACAGGGTCCGGGGAGCTGTTTTTT
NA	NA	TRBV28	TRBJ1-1	CASSLLDEVEAFF	TGTGCCAGCAGTTTATTGGACGAGGTGGAAGCTTTCTTT
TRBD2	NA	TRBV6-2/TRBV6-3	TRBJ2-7	CASSPSTSGGATYEQYF	TGTGCCAGCTCCCCTTCGACTAGCGGGGGGGCCACCTACGAGCAGTACTTC
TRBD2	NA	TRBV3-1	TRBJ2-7	CASSPYTGLAIYEQYF	TGTGCCAGCAGCCCTTACACGGGACTAGCGATCTACGAGCAGTACTTC
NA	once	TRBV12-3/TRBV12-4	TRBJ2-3	CASSSNPGNTQYF	TGTGCCAGCAGTTCTAACCCAGGGAATACGCAGTATTTT
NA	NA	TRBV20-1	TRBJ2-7	CSPRAGGEQYF	TGCAGTCCCCGGGCTGGGGGCGAGCAGTACTTC
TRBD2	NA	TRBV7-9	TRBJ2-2	CASSLEASGRTGELFF	TGTGCCAGCAGCTTAGAGGCTAGCGGGAGAACCGGGGAGCTGTTTTTT
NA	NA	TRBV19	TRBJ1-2	CASIGFKATGNYGYTF	TGTGCCAGTATAGGTTTTAAGGCGACAGGCAACTATGGCTACACCTTC
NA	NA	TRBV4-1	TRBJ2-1	CASSQVAEGSYNEQFF	TGCGCCAGCAGCCAAGTAGCGGAAGGCTCCTACAATGAGCAGTTCTTC
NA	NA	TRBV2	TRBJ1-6	CASRVMSSYNSPLHF	TGTGCCAGCCGGGTTATGAGCTCCTATAATTCACCCCTCCACTTT
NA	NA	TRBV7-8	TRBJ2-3	CASSTRRAGTDTQYF	TGTGCCAGCAGCACCAGGAGGGCCGGCACAGATACGCAGTATTTT
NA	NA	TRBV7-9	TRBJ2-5	CASSLGERGSGETQYF	TGTGCCAGCAGCTTAGGCGAGAGGGGGTCAGGTGAGACCCAGTACTTC
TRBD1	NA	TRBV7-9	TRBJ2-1	CASSSRRGPDTYNEQFF	TGTGCCAGCAGCTCCAGAAGGGGGCCCGACACCTACAATGAGCAGTTCTTC
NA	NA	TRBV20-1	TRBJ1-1	CSATRALEAFF	TGCAGTGCTACCAGGGCCCTCGAAGCTTTCTTT
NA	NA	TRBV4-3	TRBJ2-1	CASSPTAESSYNEQFF	TGCGCCAGCAGCCCCACAGCAGAGAGCTCCTACAATGAGCAGTTCTTC
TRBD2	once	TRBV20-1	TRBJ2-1	CSARGVSGRAPLYNEQFF	TGCAGTGCTAGAGGGGTTAGCGGGAGGGCCCCCCTCTACAATGAGCAGTTCTTC
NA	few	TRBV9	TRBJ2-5	CASSPSGQETQYF	TGTGCCAGCAGCCCCTCCGGCCAAGAGACCCAGTACTTC
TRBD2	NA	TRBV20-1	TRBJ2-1	CSAREDLAGERSSYNEQFF	TGCAGTGCTAGAGAAGATCTAGCGGGAGAACGAAGCTCCTACAATGAGCAGTTCTTC
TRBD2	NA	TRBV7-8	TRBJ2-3	CASSRKREFSATTQYF	TGTGCCAGCAGCCGAAAGCGGGAGTTCTCTGCTACTACGCAGTATTTT
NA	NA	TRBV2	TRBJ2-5	CASRFLAWETQYF	TGTGCCAGCAGGTTTCTAGCTTGGGAGACCCAGTACTTC